This TCR beta chain was identified in a study of blood T cells in healthy people across ages. Study findings and constraints: Long-lived donors carried more naive CD4+ cells and greater diversity than aged donors. PBMC samples, being unsorted, prevented any conclusive comparison of naive and antigen-experienced cells.

Sample-barcoded 5' priming and a J-beta primer mix drove a second PCR of roughly 7 to 11 cycles. TCRdb re-called the 5' RACE reads with MiXCR, one entry per CDR3 protein. The sample contains about 1 million distinct CDR3 sequences, under 55% of which appear only once. Each donor had approximately 10 milliliters of peripheral blood drawn. This CDR3 has 14 amino acids. Germline V gene data show CDR1 as MNHNS and CDR2 as SASEGT. Between the trimmed V and J ends, which lost 5 bases and 3 bases, there was a span of 12 bases. This clonotype has more than one count but fewer than ten. Its antigen remains unidentified.

The clonotype originates from a woman in her fifties or sixties in good health. The V gene is TRBV6-1, the J gene TRBJ2-3; tentative D call: TRBD2 (5 bases). The specimen sequenced was blood. The DNA for the CDR3 is TGTGCCAGCAGTCCCGGAGGAAAGACAGATACGCAGTATTTT. Translating it yields CASSPGGKTDTQYF.